Given below is one TCR beta chain in context. The antigen is not known. This PCR relied on a set of 60 Vbeta primers and 13 Jbeta primers. Sequencing was performed with immunoSEQ multiplex PCR; in TCRdb, only in-frame clones are kept and a portion is missing. This sample's table reports more than 90,000 clones. The sample belongs to a study of cytomegalovirus exposure and HLA in healthy donors. Regarding the study as a whole: TCR beta V segments were, for the most part, productive about 87% or about 30% of the time in an earlier analysis. Rarity held for most TCR sequences, but there were some public TCRs that occurred in many donors.

The CDR3 consists of 14 residues. J gave up 6 bases and V 6 bases, and 5 bases lay outside the gene matches. CDR1 and CDR2 (germline): MNHNS, SASEGT. Sequenced input: PBMCs. The receptor was derived from a man aged 35-49 years in good health and CMV-seropositive. The rearrangement links TRBV6-1 to TRBJ1-5; TRBD1 agrees at 10 bases. This CDR3 is CASSPWTGGQPQHF. The CDR3 DNA reads as TGTGCCAGCAGCCCTTGGACAGGGGGTCAGCCCCAGCATTTT.